These T cell receptor beta chains were read from a single sample in a study of blood T cell repertoires in COVID-19. Data came from immunoSEQ multiplex PCR; TCRdb stores just in-frame clones and leaves some out. The sample contains around 150,000 clones, roughly 72% of which appear only once. Material for sequencing was peripheral blood. These TCRs come from a woman older than 75 with acute or convalescent COVID-19. Each CDR3 is given with its conserved first and last residue. A D gene is named only where the DNA matches it firmly. Only some rows state a clone size, as once, few, many or a class for expanded clones.

d_call	clone_size	v_call	j_call	cdr3_nt	cdr3_aa
.	.	TRBV5-4	TRBJ1-5	TGTGCCAGCAGCTTGGACAGTCATCAGCCCCAGCATTTT	CASSLDSHQPQHF
TRBD2	.	TRBV18	TRBJ2-7	TGTGCCAGCTCACGGGGACTAGCGGAGGGCTACGAGCAGTACTTC	CASSRGLAEGYEQYF
TRBD1	.	TRBV3-1/TRBV3-2	TRBJ2-2	TGTGCCAGCAGCCAACGGGACAGGGAGTCCGGGGAGCTGTTTTTT	CASSQRDRESGELFF
.	.	TRBV7-9	TRBJ1-5	TGTGCCAGCAGCTTAGGCTCACAGGGTATTCAGCCCCAGCATTTT	CASSLGSQGIQPQHF
.	once	TRBV28	TRBJ1-1	TGTGCCAGCAGTTCTAGACAGCTCATGAACACTGAAGCTTTCTTT	CASSSRQLMNTEAFF
.	.	TRBV2	TRBJ1-5	TGTGCCAGCGGGAGGGGAACGAGCAATCAGCCCCAGCATTTT	CASGRGTSNQPQHF
TRBD1	.	TRBV5-6	TRBJ1-5	TGTGCCAGCAGCCAAACCGGGACAGGGGTCAATCAGCCCCAGCATTTT	CASSQTGTGVNQPQHF
.	.	TRBV6-5	TRBJ1-1	TGTGCCAGCAGTTACTCGTCCCGCGCTGAAGCTTTCTTT	CASSYSSRAEAFF
.	.	TRBV30	TRBJ2-2	TGTGCCTGGAGTCAGGGAACCCTAAACACCGGGGAGCTGTTTTTT	CAWSQGTLNTGELFF
TRBD1	.	TRBV6-5	TRBJ2-4	TGTGCCAGCAGTTCAGGGGGCAAAAACATTCAGTACTTC	CASSSGGKNIQYF
TRBD1	.	TRBV6-1	TRBJ1-1	TGTGCCAGCAGTTCGACAGGGTGGAACACTGAAGCTTTCTTT	CASSSTGWNTEAFF
TRBD1	.	TRBV18	TRBJ2-7	TGTGCCAGCTCACCACGGACAGGGAGTACCTACGAGCAGTACTTC	CASSPRTGSTYEQYF
TRBD2	.	TRBV5-1	TRBJ2-3	TGCGCCAGCAGCACCTCTAGCGGGAAGACAGATACGCAGTATTTT	CASSTSSGKTDTQYF
TRBD2	.	TRBV9	TRBJ2-5	TGTGCCAGCAGCGTAGCTCCGGCTAGCGGGCAAGAGACCCAGTACTTC	CASSVAPASGQETQYF
TRBD2	.	TRBV5-1	TRBJ2-1	TGCGCCAGCAGCTTGGAGCCAGCGGGAGAGGGCAATGAGCAGTTCTTC	CASSLEPAGEGNEQFF
.	.	TRBV5-5	TRBJ2-3	TGTGCCAGCAGTTCAACTAGTTTTCAGACAGATACGCAGTATTTT	CASSSTSFQTDTQYF
TRBD1	.	TRBV5-6	TRBJ1-2	TGTGCCAGCAGCCCAGATGAAGGACAGGGGATGGGTGGCTACACCTTC	CASSPDEGQGMGGYTF
TRBD2	.	TRBV6-5	TRBJ2-1	TGTGCCAGCAGTTCCGGGACTAGCGGACTCAATGAGCAGTTCTTC	CASSSGTSGLNEQFF
.	few	TRBV15	TRBJ1-5	TGTGCCACCAGCTCGTGGGGGGGTCAAACCAATCAGCCCCAGCATTTT	CATSSWGGQTNQPQHF
.	.	TRBV4-2	TRBJ1-1	TGTGCCACCAAGGGAGCGACTGAAGCTTTCTTT	CATKGATEAFF
TRBD1	.	TRBV9	TRBJ1-3	TGTGCCAGCAGCGTAGCACAGGGGGCTACTGGAAACACCATATATTTT	CASSVAQGATGNTIYF
TRBD1	.	TRBV5-1	TRBJ1-2	TGCGCCAGCAGCTGGGGGACAGGGGGTGATGGCTACACCTTC	CASSWGTGGDGYTF
TRBD2	.	TRBV7-9	TRBJ2-2	TGTGCCAGCAGCTTTGCGGGAGTCACCGGGGAGCTGTTTTTT	CASSFAGVTGELFF
.	once	TRBV6-2/TRBV6-3	TRBJ1-5	TGTGCCAGCAGTTATGGGGGCGGATACCAGCATTTT	CASSYGGGYQHF
.	.	TRBV5-1	TRBJ2-4	TGCGCCAGCAGCCACCCCGGAGGGTCCAAAAACATTCAGTACTTC	CASSHPGGSKNIQYF
.	few	TRBV5-1	TRBJ1-2	TGCGCCAGCAGCCCAGGGGAGATCGGGCCCTATGGCTACACCTTC	CASSPGEIGPYGYTF
.	few	TRBV27	TRBJ1-3	TGTGCCAGCAGGGCGGGGGGCTACTCTGGAAACACCATATATTTT	CASRAGGYSGNTIYF
TRBD2	.	TRBV5-1	TRBJ2-5	TGCGCCAGCAGCTTGGGACTAGCGGGGGGGAGTCCGGAGACCCAGTACTTC	CASSLGLAGGSPETQYF
.	once	TRBV7-9	TRBJ2-1	TGTGCCAGCAGCAAAAGGGGGAACCCTCGGAATGAGCAGTTCTTC	CASSKRGNPRNEQFF